This section outlines one T cell receptor (beta chain) sequence together with its context. This sample is part of a study of blood T cell repertoires in COVID-19. Repertoires were generated with immunoSEQ multiplex PCR, while TCRdb's copy carries only in-frame clones and drops some. The data show about 59,000 clones, around 81% seen once. The CDR3 spans 14 residues. The ends were cut back, 2 bases at V and 5 bases at J, with 11 bases in the middle. Germline values: CDR1 ENHRY, CDR2 SYGVKD. Specimen: peripheral blood. The receptor comes from a woman older than 75 with acute or convalescent COVID-19. The rearrangement joins TRBV10-3 to TRBJ2-3; tentative D call: TRBD2 (6 bases). The CDR3 region has the DNA TGTGCCATCAGTGAGCCCGGAGGGGTAGATACGCAGTATTTT. Translation gives CAISEPGGVDTQYF.